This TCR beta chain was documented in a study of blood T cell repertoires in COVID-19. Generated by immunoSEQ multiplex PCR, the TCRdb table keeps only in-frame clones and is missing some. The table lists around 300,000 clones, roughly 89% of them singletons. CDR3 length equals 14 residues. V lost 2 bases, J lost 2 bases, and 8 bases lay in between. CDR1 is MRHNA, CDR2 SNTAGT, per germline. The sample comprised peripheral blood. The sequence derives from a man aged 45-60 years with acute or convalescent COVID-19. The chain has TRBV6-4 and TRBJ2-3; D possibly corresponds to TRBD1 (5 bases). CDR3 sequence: CASSDRGPTDTQYF. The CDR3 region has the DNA TGTGCCAGCAGTGACAGGGGTCCCACAGATACGCAGTATTTT.